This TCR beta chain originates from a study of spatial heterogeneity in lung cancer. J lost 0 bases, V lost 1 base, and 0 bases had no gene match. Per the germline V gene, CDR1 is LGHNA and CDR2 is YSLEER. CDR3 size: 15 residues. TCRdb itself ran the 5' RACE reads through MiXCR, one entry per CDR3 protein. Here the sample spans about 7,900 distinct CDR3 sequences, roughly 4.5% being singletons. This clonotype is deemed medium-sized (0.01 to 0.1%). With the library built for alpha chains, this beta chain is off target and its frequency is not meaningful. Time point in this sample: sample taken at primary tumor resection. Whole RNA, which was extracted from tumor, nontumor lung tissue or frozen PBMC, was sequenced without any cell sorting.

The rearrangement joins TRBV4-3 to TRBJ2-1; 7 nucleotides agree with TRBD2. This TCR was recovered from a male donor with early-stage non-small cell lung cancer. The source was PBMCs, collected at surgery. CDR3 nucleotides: TGCGCCAGCAGCCAAGGGACTAGCTCCTACAATGAGCAGTTCTTC. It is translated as CASSQGTSSYNEQFF.